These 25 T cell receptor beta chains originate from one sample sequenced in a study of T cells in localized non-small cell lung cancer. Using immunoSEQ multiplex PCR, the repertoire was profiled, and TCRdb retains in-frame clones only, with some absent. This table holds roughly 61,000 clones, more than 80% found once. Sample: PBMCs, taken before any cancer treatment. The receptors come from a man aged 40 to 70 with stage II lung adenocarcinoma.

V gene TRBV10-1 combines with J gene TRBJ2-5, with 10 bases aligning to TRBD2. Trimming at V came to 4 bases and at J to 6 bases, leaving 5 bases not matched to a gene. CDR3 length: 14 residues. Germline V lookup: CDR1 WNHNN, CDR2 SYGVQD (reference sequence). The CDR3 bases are TGCGCCAGCAGTGCTAGCGGGAGAGGGAAGACCCAGTACTTC. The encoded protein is CASSASGRGKTQYF.

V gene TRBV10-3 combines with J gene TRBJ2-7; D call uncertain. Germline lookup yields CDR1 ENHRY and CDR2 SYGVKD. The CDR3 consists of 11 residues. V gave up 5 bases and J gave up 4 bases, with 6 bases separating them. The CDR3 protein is CAISKYYEQYF. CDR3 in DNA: TGTGCCATCAGTAAATATTACGAGCAGTACTTC.

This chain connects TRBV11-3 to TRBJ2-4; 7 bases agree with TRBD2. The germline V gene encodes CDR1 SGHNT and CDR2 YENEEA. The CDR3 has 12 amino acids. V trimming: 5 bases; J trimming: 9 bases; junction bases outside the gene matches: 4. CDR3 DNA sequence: TGTGCCAGCAGCGTATTAGCGGGCATTCAGTACTTC. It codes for CASSVLAGIQYF.

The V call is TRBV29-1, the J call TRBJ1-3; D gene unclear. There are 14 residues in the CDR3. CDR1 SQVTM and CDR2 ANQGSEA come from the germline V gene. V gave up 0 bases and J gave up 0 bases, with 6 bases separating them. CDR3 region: CSVEDPLSGNTIYF. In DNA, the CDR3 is TGCAGCGTTGAAGATCCCCTCTCTGGAAACACCATATATTTT.

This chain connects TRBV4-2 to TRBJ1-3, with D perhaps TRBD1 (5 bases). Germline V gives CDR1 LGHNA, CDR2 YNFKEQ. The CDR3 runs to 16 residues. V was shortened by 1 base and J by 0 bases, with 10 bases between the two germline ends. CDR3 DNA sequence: TGTGCCAGCAGCCAAGTAGGAGGGGACTCTGGAAACACCATATATTTT. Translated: CASSQVGGDSGNTIYF.

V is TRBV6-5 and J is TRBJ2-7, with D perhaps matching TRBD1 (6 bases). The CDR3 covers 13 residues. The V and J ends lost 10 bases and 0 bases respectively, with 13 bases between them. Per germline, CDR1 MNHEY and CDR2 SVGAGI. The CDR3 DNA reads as TGTGCCACCTGGGACACTACCTCCTACGAGCAGTACTTC. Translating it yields CATWDTTSYEQYF.

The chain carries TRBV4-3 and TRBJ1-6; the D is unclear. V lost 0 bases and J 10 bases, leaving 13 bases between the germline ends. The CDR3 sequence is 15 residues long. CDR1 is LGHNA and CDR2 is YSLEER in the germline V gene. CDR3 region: CASSQDVGGKSPLHF. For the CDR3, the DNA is TGCGCCAGCAGCCAAGATGTGGGAGGCAAATCACCCCTCCACTTT.

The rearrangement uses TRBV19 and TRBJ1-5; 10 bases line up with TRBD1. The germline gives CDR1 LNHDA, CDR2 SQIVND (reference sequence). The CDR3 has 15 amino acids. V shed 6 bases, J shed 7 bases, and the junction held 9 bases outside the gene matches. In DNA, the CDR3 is TGTGCCAGTAGGATCGGACAGGGGGTCGGACAGCCCCAGCATTTT. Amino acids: CASRIGQGVGQPQHF.

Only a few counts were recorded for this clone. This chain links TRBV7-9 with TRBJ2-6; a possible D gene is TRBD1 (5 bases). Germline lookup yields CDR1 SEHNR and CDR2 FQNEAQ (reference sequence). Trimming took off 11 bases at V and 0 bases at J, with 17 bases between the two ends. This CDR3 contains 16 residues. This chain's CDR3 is CAGVRATYSGANVLTF. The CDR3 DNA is TGTGCCGGCGTCAGGGCTACCTACTCTGGGGCCAACGTCCTGACTTTC.

The CDR3 region is CASSPPRDSSTDTQYF. The CDR3 DNA sequence: TGTGCCAGCTCACCACCCCGGGACTCTAGCACAGATACGCAGTATTTT. The J gene is TRBJ2-3, the V gene TRBV18, with D possibly being TRBD2 (6 bases). Germline V gene sequence: CDR1 KGHSH, CDR2 LQKENI. Trimming stripped 0 bases from V and 0 bases from J, with 10 bases between. This CDR3 comprises 16 residues.

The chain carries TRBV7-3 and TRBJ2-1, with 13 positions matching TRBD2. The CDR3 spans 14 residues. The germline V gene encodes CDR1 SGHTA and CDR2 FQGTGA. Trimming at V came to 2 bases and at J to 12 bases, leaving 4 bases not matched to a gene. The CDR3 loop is CASSLGLAGDGQFF. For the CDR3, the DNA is TGTGCCAGCAGCTTAGGACTAGCGGGAGATGGGCAGTTCTTC. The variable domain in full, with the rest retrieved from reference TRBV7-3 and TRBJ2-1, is GAGVSQTPSNKVTEKGKYVELRCDPISGHTALYWYRQSLGQGPEFLIYFQGTGAADDSGLPNDRFFAVRPEGSVSTLKIQRTERGDSAVYLCASSLGLAGDGQFFGPGTRLTVL.

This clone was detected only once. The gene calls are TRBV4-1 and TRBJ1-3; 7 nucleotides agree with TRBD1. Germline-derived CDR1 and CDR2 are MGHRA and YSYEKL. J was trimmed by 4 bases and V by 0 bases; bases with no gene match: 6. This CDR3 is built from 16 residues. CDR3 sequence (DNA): TGCGCCAGCAGCCAAGATCGACAGGGTGCGGGAAACACCATATATTTT. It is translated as CASSQDRQGAGNTIYF.

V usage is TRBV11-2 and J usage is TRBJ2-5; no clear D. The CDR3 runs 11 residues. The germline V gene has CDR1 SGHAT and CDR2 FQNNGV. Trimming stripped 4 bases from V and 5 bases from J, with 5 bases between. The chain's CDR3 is CASSSGETQYF. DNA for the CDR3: TGTGCCAGCAGCTCCGGGGAGACCCAGTACTTC.

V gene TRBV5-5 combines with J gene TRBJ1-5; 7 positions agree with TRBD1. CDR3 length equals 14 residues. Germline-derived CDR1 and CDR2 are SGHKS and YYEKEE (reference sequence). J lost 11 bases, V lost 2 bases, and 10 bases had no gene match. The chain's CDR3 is CASSLGTDLSAQHF. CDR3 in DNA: TGTGCCAGCAGCTTAGGGACAGACCTATCGGCCCAGCATTTT.

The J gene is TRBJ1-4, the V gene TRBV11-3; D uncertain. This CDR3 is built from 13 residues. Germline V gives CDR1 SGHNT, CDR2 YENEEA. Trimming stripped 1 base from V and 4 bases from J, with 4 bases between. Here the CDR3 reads CASSLALNEKLFF. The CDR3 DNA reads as TGTGCCAGCAGCTTAGCCCTTAATGAAAAACTGTTTTTT.

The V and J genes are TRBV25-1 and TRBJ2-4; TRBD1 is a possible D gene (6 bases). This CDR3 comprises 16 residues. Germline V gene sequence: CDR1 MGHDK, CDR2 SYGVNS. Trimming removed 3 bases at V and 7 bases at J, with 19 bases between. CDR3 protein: CASSDGQGIRGNIQYF. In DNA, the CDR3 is TGTGCCAGCAGTGATGGCCAGGGGATCCGCGGTAACATTCAGTACTTC. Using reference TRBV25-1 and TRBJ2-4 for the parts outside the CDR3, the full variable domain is EADIYQTPRYLVIGTGKKITLECSQTMGHDKMYWYQQDPGMELHLIHYSYGVNSTEKGDLSSESTVSRIRTEHFPLTLESARPSHTSQYLCASSDGQGIRGNIQYFGAGTRLSVL.

Written as DNA, the CDR3 is TGTGCCAGTAGTATACAGGCCGCTAACACTGAAGCTTTCTTT. Translating gives CASSIQAANTEAFF. This chain uses TRBV19 with TRBJ1-1; D gene uncertain. The CDR3 has 14 residues. The V end was cut by 2 bases, the J end by 2 bases, with 9 bases between. Looked up from germline, CDR1 is LNHDA and CDR2 is SQIVND (reference sequence).

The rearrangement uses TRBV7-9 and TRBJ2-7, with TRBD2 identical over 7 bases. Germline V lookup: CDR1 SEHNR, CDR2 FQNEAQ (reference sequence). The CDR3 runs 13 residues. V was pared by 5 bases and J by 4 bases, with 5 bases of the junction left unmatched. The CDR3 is CASSLSGGYEQYF. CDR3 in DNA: TGTGCCAGCAGCCTGTCGGGGGGATACGAGCAGTACTTC.

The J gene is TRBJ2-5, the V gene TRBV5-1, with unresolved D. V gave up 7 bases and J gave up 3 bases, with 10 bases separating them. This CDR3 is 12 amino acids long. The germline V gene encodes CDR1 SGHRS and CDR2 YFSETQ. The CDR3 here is CASGPSEETQYF. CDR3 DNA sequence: TGCGCCAGCGGGCCGAGTGAAGAGACCCAGTACTTC.

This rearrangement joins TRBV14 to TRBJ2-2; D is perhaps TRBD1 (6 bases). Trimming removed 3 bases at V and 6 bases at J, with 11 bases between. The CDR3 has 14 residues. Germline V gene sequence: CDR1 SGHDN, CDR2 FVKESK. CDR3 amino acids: CASSQMTGPGELFF. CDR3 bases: TGTGCCAGCAGCCAGATGACAGGCCCCGGGGAGCTGTTTTTT.

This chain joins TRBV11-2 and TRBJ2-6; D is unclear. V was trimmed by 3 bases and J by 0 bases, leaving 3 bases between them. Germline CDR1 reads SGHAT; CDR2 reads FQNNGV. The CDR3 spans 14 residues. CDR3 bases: TGTGCCAGCAGCTTGGGCTCTGGGGCCAACGTCCTGACTTTC. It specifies CASSLGSGANVLTF.

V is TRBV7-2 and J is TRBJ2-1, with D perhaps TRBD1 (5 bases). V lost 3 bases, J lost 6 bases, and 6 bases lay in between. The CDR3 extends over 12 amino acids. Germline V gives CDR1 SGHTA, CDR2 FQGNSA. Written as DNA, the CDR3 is TGTGCCAGCAGCTTCCAGGGCAATGAGCAGTTCTTC. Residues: CASSFQGNEQFF.

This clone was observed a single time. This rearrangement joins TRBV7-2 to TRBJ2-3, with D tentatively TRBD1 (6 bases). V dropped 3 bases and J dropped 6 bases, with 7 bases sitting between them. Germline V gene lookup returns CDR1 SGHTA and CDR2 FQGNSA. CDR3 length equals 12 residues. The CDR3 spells CASSFQGDTQYF. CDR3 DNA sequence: TGTGCCAGCAGCTTCCAGGGGGATACGCAGTATTTT.

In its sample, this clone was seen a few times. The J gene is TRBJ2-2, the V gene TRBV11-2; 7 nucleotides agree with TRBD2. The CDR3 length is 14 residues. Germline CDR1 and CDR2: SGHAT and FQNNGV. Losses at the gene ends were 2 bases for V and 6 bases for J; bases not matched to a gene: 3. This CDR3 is CASSLYRGAGELFF. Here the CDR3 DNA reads TGTGCCAGCAGCTTATACCGGGGGGCCGGGGAGCTGTTTTTT. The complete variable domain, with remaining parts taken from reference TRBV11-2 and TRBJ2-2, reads EAGVAQSPRYKIIEKRQSVAFWCNPISGHATLYWYQQILGQGPKLLIQFQNNGVVDDSQLPKDRFSAERLKGVDSTLKIQPAKLEDSAVYLCASSLYRGAGELFFGEGSRLTVL.

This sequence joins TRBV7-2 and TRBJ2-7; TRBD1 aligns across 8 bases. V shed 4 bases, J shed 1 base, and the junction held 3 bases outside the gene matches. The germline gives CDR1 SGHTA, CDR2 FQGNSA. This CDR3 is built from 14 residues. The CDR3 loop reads CASSWGQVSYEQYF. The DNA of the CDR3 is TGTGCCAGCAGCTGGGGACAGGTATCCTACGAGCAGTACTTC.